The 9 T cell receptor beta chains below were found in one sample sequenced in a study of blood T cells in healthy people across ages. A J-beta primer mix and a sample-barcoded 5' primer were used in a second PCR of about 6 to 12 cycles. TCRdb used MiXCR to reprocess the 5' RACE reads, holding one entry per CDR3 protein. Of hundreds of thousands of distinct CDR3 sequences listed, about 55% are singletons. Sequences were obtained from blood. These TCRs come from a man older than 75 in good health.

The V and J genes are TRBV28 and TRBJ2-2; D not certain. The germline CDR1 and CDR2 sequences are MDHEN and SYDVKM. Trimming shortened V by 3 bases and J by 2 bases, and 7 bases separated the two germline ends. This CDR3 has 14 amino acids. The CDR3 region has the DNA TGTGCCAGCAGTTTTAACGGAAACACCGGGGAGCTGTTTTTT. Translating it yields CASSFNGNTGELFF. The full variable domain, with the rest looked up from reference TRBV28 and TRBJ2-2, is DVKVTQSSRYLVKRTGEKVFLECVQDMDHENMFWYRQDPGLGLRLIYFSYDVKMKEKGDIPEGYSVSREKKERFSLILESASTNQTSMYLCASSFNGNTGELFFGEGSRLTVL.

This chain's CDR3 is CASSSGLAPTYNEQFF. Here the CDR3 DNA reads TGTGCCAGCAGCTCCGGACTAGCCCCGACCTACAATGAGCAGTTCTTC. The chain carries TRBV7-2 and TRBJ2-1, with 8 positions matching TRBD2. Germline V CDR1 and CDR2: SGHTA, FQGNSA. The CDR3 has 16 amino acids. The J segment lost 2 bases and the V segment lost 4 bases, leaving 7 bases of the junction unmatched.

The rearrangement joins TRBV18 to TRBJ2-1, with TRBD2 matching 12 bases. V trimming: 6 bases; J trimming: 2 bases; junction bases outside the gene matches: 11. Per the germline V gene, CDR1 is KGHSH and CDR2 is LQKENI. The CDR3 totals 18 residues. CDR3 coding DNA: TGTGCCAGCTCGCCCTATCTAGCGGGAGGGCCGCCCTACAATGAGCAGTTCTTC. It specifies CASSPYLAGGPPYNEQFF.

This sequence joins TRBV28 and TRBJ2-7; a weak D match, TRBD2 (8 bases). The CDR3 is made up of 15 amino acids. Germline assignment: CDR1 MDHEN and CDR2 SYDVKM. Trimming left V 7 bases short and J 0 bases short, with 16 bases between. The CDR3 spells CASTGGGTASYEQYF. The CDR3 coding sequence is TGTGCCAGCACCGGGGGGGGGACAGCCTCCTACGAGCAGTACTTC.

The V and J genes are TRBV7-2 and TRBJ2-1; 7 bases are a match to TRBD2. Germline CDR1 is SGHTA and CDR2 is FQGNSA. V lost 5 bases, J lost 2 bases, and 9 bases stayed unmatched. CDR3 length: 16 amino acids. The CDR3 bases are TGTGCCAGCAGCCTTATAGCGGGCAAGACCTACAATGAGCAGTTCTTC. Protein product: CASSLIAGKTYNEQFF.

The table lists this clonotype with a count of one. The J gene is TRBJ1-5, the V gene TRBV12-5; no clear D. V shed 3 bases and J shed 4 bases, with 13 bases lying between them. In germline, CDR1 is LGHNT, CDR2 FRNRAP. The CDR3 is made up of 15 amino acids. Written as DNA, the CDR3 is TGTGCTAGTGGTTTTACCGTGGGTGGTAATCAGCCCCAGCATTTT. Protein: CASGFTVGGNQPQHF.

The gene calls are TRBV29-1 and TRBJ2-3, with D maybe TRBD1 (5 bases). V lost 1 base to trimming and J lost 1 base, with 12 bases between them. The CDR3 length is 15 residues. The germline gives CDR1 SQVTM, CDR2 ANQGSEA. Here the CDR3 DNA reads TGCAGCGTTGAAGGGCCAGACAGCCGCACAGATACGCAGTATTTT. Translating it yields CSVEGPDSRTDTQYF.

This clonotype was recorded a few times. The chain is built from TRBV5-1 and TRBJ2-1, with D possibly being TRBD2 (6 bases). Germline V gene data show CDR1 as SGHRS and CDR2 as YFSETQ. V lost 4 bases to trimming and J lost 9 bases, with 23 bases between them. This CDR3 has 16 residues. The CDR3 is CASSRDPGAGPREQFF. Here the CDR3 DNA reads TGCGCCAGCAGCAGGGATCCGGGAGCGGGCCCGCGTGAGCAGTTCTTC. The variable domain in full, completed from reference TRBV5-1 and TRBJ2-1, reads KAGVTQTPRYLIKTRGQQVTLSCSPISGHRSVSWYQQTPGQGLQFLFEYFSETQRNKGNFPGRFSGRQFSNSRSEMNVSTLELGDSALYLCASSRDPGAGPREQFFGPGTRLTVL.

This clonotype was observed a handful of times. The gene calls are TRBV28 and TRBJ2-5; 9 bases align to TRBD2. Trimming at V came to 7 bases and at J to 0 bases, leaving 9 bases not matched to a gene. The CDR3 loop spans 16 amino acids. Germline V gene lookup returns CDR1 MDHEN and CDR2 SYDVKM. The CDR3 protein is CASTDPSGGYQETQYF. DNA of the CDR3: TGTGCCAGCACCGACCCCAGCGGGGGGTACCAAGAGACCCAGTACTTC. Using reference TRBV28 and TRBJ2-5 for the parts outside the CDR3, the full variable domain is DVKVTQSSRYLVKRTGEKVFLECVQDMDHENMFWYRQDPGLGLRLIYFSYDVKMKEKGDIPEGYSVSREKKERFSLILESASTNQTSMYLCASTDPSGGYQETQYFGPGTRLLVL.